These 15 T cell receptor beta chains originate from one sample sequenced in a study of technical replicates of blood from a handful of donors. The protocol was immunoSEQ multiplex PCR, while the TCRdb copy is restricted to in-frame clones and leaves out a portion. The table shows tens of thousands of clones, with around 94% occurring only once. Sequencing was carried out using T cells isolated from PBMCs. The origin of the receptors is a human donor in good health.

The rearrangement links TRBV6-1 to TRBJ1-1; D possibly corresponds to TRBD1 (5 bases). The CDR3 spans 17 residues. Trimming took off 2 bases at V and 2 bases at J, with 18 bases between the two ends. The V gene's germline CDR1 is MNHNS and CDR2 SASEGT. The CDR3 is CASSESSGGGENTEAFF. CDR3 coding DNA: TGTGCCAGCAGTGAATCTTCCGGCGGAGGGGAAAACACTGAAGCTTTCTTT.

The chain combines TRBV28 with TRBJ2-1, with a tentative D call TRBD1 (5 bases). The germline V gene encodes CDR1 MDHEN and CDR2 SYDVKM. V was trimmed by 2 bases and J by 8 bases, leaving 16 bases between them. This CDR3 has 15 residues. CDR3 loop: CASSLNQGQGYEQFF. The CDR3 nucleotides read TGTGCCAGCAGTTTAAACCAGGGTCAAGGCTATGAGCAGTTCTTC.

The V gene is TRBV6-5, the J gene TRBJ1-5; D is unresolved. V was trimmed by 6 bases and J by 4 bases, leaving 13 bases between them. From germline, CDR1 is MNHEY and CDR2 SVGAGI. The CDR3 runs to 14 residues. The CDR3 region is CASRNSGKNQPQHF. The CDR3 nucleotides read TGTGCCAGCAGGAACTCCGGGAAAAATCAGCCCCAGCATTTT.

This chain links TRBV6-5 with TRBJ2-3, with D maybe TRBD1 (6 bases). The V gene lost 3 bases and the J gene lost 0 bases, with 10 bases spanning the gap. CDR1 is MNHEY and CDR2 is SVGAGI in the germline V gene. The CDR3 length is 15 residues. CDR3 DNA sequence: TGTGCCAGCAGTTATTCGGACAGAAGCACAGATACGCAGTATTTT. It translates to CASSYSDRSTDTQYF.

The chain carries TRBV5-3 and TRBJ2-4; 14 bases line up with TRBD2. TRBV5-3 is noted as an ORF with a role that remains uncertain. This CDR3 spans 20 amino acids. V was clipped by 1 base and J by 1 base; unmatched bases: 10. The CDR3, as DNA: TGTGCCAGAAGCTTGAAGCTGACTAGCGGGAGGGCCGAGGCCAAAAACATTCAGTACTTC. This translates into CARSLKLTSGRAEAKNIQYF.

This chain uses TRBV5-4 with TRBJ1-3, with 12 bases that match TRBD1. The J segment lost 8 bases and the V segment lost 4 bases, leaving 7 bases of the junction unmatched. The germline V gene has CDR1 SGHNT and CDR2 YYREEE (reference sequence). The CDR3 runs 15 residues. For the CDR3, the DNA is TGTGCCAGCAGCACCGCCGGGACAGGGGGCCACACCATATATTTT. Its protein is CASSTAGTGGHTIYF. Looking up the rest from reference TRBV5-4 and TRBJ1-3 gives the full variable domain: ETGVTQSPTHLIKTRGQQVTLRCSSQSGHNTVSWYQQALGQGPQFIFQYYREEENGRGNFPPRFSGLQFPNYSSELNVNALELDDSALYLCASSTAGTGGHTIYFGEGSWLTVV.

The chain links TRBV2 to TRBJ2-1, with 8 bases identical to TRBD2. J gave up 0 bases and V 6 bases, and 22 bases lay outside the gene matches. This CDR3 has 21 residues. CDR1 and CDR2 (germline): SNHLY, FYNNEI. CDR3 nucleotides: TGTGCCAGCAGCAGACCATTAAGCGGGGGTAAATCCTTTAGCTCCTACAATGAGCAGTTCTTC. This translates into CASSRPLSGGKSFSSYNEQFF.

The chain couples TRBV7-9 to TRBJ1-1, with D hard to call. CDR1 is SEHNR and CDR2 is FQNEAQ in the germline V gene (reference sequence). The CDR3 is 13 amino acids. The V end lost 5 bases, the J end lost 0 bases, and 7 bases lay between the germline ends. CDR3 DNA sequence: TGTGCCAGCAGCCCAGACATGAACACTGAAGCTTTCTTT. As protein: CASSPDMNTEAFF. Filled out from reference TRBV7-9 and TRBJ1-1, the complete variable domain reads DTGVSQNPRHKITKRGQNVTFRCDPISEHNRLYWYRQTLGQGPEFLTYFQNEAQLEKSRLLSDRFSAERPKGSFSTLEIQRTEQGDSAMYLCASSPDMNTEAFFGQGTRLTVV.

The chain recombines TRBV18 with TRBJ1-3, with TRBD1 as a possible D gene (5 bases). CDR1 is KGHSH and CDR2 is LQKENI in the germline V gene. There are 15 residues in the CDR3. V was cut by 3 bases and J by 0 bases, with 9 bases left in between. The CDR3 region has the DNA TGTGCCAGCTCACCCTCGACAGACTCTGGAAACACCATATATTTT. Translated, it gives CASSPSTDSGNTIYF. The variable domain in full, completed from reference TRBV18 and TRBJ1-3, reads NAGVMQNPRHLVRRRGQEARLRCSPMKGHSHVYWYRQLPEEGLKFMVYLQKENIIDESGMPKERFSAEFPKEGPSILRIQQVVRGDSAAYFCASSPSTDSGNTIYFGEGSWLTVV.

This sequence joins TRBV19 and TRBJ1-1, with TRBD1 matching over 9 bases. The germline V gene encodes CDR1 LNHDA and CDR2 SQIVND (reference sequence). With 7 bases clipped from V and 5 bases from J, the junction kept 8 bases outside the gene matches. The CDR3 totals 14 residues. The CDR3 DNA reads TGTGCCAGTACAATACAGGGGGCGGATACTGAAGCTTTCTTT. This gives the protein CASTIQGADTEAFF.

This CDR3 is CSVEGGRMINEQFF. As DNA, the CDR3 is TGCAGCGTTGAAGGAGGCCGAATGATTAATGAGCAGTTCTTC. The chain couples TRBV29-1 to TRBJ2-1; D unresolved. The CDR3 has 14 residues. The germline V and J ends were trimmed by 1 base and 7 bases, with 14 bases remaining between them. Per the germline V gene, CDR1 is SQVTM and CDR2 is ANQGSEA.

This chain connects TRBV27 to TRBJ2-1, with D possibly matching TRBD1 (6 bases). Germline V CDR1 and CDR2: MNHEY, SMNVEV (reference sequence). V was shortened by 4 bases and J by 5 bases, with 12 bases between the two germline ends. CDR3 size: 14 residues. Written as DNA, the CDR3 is TGTGCCAGCAGTTCGGCAGGGGACGACAATGAGCAGTTCTTC. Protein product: CASSSAGDDNEQFF.

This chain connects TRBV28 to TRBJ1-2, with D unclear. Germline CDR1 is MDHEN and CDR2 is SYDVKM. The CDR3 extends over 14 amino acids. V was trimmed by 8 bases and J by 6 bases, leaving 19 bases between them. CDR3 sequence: CASLGGVGRDGYTF. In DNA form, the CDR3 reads TGTGCCAGCCTAGGAGGAGTAGGGAGGGATGGCTACACCTTC.

CDR3 sequence: CASRVLSSEAFF. The CDR3 DNA reads TGTGCCAGCAGAGTCCTTAGCTCTGAAGCTTTCTTT. The rearrangement joins TRBV11-2 to TRBJ1-1; D is uncertain. The CDR3 is made up of 12 amino acids. Germline assignment: CDR1 SGHAT and CDR2 FQNNGV. Trimming stripped 6 bases from V and 6 bases from J, with 11 bases between.

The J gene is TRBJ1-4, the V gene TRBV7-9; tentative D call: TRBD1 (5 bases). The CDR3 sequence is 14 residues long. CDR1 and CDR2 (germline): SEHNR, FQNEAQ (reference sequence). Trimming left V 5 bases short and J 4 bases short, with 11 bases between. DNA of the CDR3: TGTGCCAGCAGCGGGGGACTGATTAATGAAAAACTGTTTTTT. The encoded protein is CASSGGLINEKLFF.